This T cell receptor (beta chain) was sequenced for a study of shared clonotypes between healthy human individuals. This CDR3 comprises 15 residues. After removal of 5 bases from V and 7 bases from J, the junction contained 11 bases not matched to a gene. Per germline, CDR1 MNHEY and CDR2 SMNVEV (reference sequence). Sequencing used immunoSEQ multiplex PCR; TCRdb keeps in-frame clones, though not all of them. This sample yields approximately 2.4 million clones, of which nearly 97% are seen a single time; 0.1% to 0.15% belongs to the top ten. The sequenced material came from naive CD4+ T cells sorted from blood. Specified subset: CD45RA+ positively selected. This chain links TRBV27 with TRBJ1-5; the match to TRBD1 covers 7 bases. The origin of this receptor is a man between 18 and 35 years old in good health. CDR3 DNA: TGTGCCAGCAGTCTAATTACAGGGGCGAGGCAGCCCCAGCATTTT. As protein: CASSLITGARQPQHF.